A selection of T cell receptor beta chains follows, all from one sample in a study of vaccination and CD4 T cells after COVID-19. TCRdb processed the PCR reads anew with MiXCR; each CDR3 protein has one entry. The data show around 11,000 distinct CDR3 sequences, under 85% seen once. Their cognate antigens are unknown. Material: CD4+ T cells from blood, cultured in vitro. The receptor source for this set is a human donor who had recovered from COVID-19. The CDR3 runs from the conserved cysteine through the conserved F or W. Fields, in order: D gene, CDR3 length, V gene, J gene, clone size, CDR3 protein, CDR3 DNA. D genes are given only for firm matches. Clone size, where shown, is once, few, many, or a class for clones that have expanded.

D gene: TRBD2; CDR3 length: 19; V gene: TRBV25-1; J gene: TRBJ2-2; clone size: .; CDR3 protein: CASSEYRGRAGVYTGELFF; CDR3 DNA: TGTGCCAGCAGTGAATATCGTGGTAGGGCGGGAGTATACACCGGGGAGCTGTTTTTT
D gene: .; CDR3 length: 12; V gene: TRBV2; J gene: TRBJ2-2; clone size: .; CDR3 protein: CASTYGPGELFF; CDR3 DNA: TGTGCCAGCACCTACGGCCCCGGGGAGCTGTTTTTT
D gene: TRBD2; CDR3 length: 15; V gene: TRBV2; J gene: TRBJ2-3; clone size: .; CDR3 protein: CASSRTGLARDTQYF; CDR3 DNA: TGTGCCAGCAGCCGCACGGGACTAGCGAGAGATACGCAGTATTTT
D gene: TRBD2; CDR3 length: 15; V gene: TRBV10-3; J gene: TRBJ2-1; clone size: .; CDR3 protein: CAIGGNSGRGNEQFF; CDR3 DNA: TGTGCCATCGGGGGTAATAGCGGGAGGGGAAATGAGCAGTTCTTC
D gene: TRBD1; CDR3 length: 13; V gene: TRBV7-2; J gene: TRBJ1-2; clone size: .; CDR3 protein: CASSLEQGKGYTF; CDR3 DNA: TGTGCCAGCAGCTTGGAACAGGGGAAGGGCTACACCTTC
D gene: TRBD1; CDR3 length: 18; V gene: TRBV19; J gene: TRBJ2-2; clone size: .; CDR3 protein: CASKASGQLVSNTGELFF; CDR3 DNA: TGTGCCAGTAAAGCATCGGGACAGTTAGTGTCTAACACCGGGGAGCTGTTTTTT
D gene: TRBD1; CDR3 length: 16; V gene: TRBV20-1; J gene: TRBJ1-4; clone size: once; CDR3 protein: CSARRQGARTNEKLFF; CDR3 DNA: TGCAGTGCTAGAAGACAGGGGGCGCGGACTAATGAAAAACTGTTTTTT
D gene: .; CDR3 length: 14; V gene: TRBV19; J gene: TRBJ1-1; clone size: .; CDR3 protein: CASSMRGDSSGTFF; CDR3 DNA: TGTGCCAGTAGTATGAGAGGTGACAGTTCAGGAACTTTCTTT
D gene: TRBD1; CDR3 length: 14; V gene: TRBV5-4; J gene: TRBJ2-5; clone size: .; CDR3 protein: CASRGGTGEETQYF; CDR3 DNA: TGTGCCAGCAGGGGGGGGACAGGGGAAGAGACCCAGTACTTC
D gene: .; CDR3 length: 16; V gene: TRBV7-2; J gene: TRBJ2-1; clone size: .; CDR3 protein: CASSSRTPQIVNEQFF; CDR3 DNA: TGTGCCAGCAGCTCCCGGACTCCCCAGATTGTCAATGAGCAGTTCTTC
D gene: .; CDR3 length: 18; V gene: TRBV6-5; J gene: TRBJ1-2; clone size: .; CDR3 protein: CASSYSGVGAGTNHGYTF; CDR3 DNA: TGTGCCAGCAGTTACTCCGGAGTTGGGGCCGGGACAAACCATGGCTACACCTTC
D gene: .; CDR3 length: 14; V gene: TRBV7-2; J gene: TRBJ2-3; clone size: .; CDR3 protein: CASSLRLSTDTQYF; CDR3 DNA: TGTGCCAGCAGCTTAAGGCTAAGCACAGATACGCAGTATTTT
D gene: .; CDR3 length: 13; V gene: TRBV15; J gene: TRBJ2-7; clone size: .; CDR3 protein: CATSRGGAHEQYF; CDR3 DNA: TGTGCCACCAGCAGAGGAGGGGCCCACGAGCAGTACTTC
D gene: .; CDR3 length: 13; V gene: TRBV7-9; J gene: TRBJ2-5; clone size: .; CDR3 protein: CATTEGNQETQYF; CDR3 DNA: TGTGCCACCACGGAGGGGAACCAAGAGACCCAGTACTTC
D gene: .; CDR3 length: 14; V gene: TRBV7-3; J gene: TRBJ1-6; clone size: .; CDR3 protein: CASSLGQFDSPLHF; CDR3 DNA: TGTGCCAGCAGCTTAGGGCAGTTTGATTCACCCCTCCACTTT
D gene: TRBD1; CDR3 length: 14; V gene: TRBV20-1; J gene: TRBJ1-6; clone size: few; CDR3 protein: CSAPGTGRNSPLHF; CDR3 DNA: TGCAGTGCTCCCGGGACAGGGCGGAATTCACCCCTCCACTTT
D gene: .; CDR3 length: 11; V gene: TRBV20-1; J gene: TRBJ1-1; clone size: .; CDR3 protein: CSASGVTEAFF; CDR3 DNA: TGCAGTGCTTCAGGGGTAACTGAAGCTTTCTTT
D gene: TRBD1; CDR3 length: 16; V gene: TRBV7-6; J gene: TRBJ1-5; clone size: .; CDR3 protein: CASSLLGQNSNQPQHF; CDR3 DNA: TGTGCCAGCAGCTTACTGGGACAGAATAGCAATCAGCCCCAGCATTTT
D gene: TRBD1; CDR3 length: 15; V gene: TRBV20-1; J gene: TRBJ2-3; clone size: .; CDR3 protein: CSAGNRDRRTDTQYF; CDR3 DNA: TGCAGTGCTGGGAACCGGGACAGGAGAACAGATACGCAGTATTTT
D gene: .; CDR3 length: 14; V gene: TRBV7-9; J gene: TRBJ2-3; clone size: few; CDR3 protein: CASRFLRTTDTQYF; CDR3 DNA: TGTGCCAGCAGGTTCCTCCGGACGACAGATACGCAGTATTTT
D gene: .; CDR3 length: 14; V gene: TRBV20-1; J gene: TRBJ2-1; clone size: .; CDR3 protein: CSARNSGTYNEQFF; CDR3 DNA: TGCAGTGCTAGGAATAGCGGTACCTACAATGAGCAGTTCTTC
D gene: .; CDR3 length: 15; V gene: TRBV27; J gene: TRBJ1-1; clone size: few; CDR3 protein: CASSLTSSGVRGAFF; CDR3 DNA: TGTGCCAGCAGTTTGACCAGCTCAGGGGTAAGGGGAGCTTTCTTT
D gene: .; CDR3 length: 15; V gene: TRBV7-9; J gene: TRBJ2-3; clone size: once; CDR3 protein: CASKRERGSSDTQYF; CDR3 DNA: TGTGCCAGCAAGAGAGAAAGGGGCAGTTCAGATACGCAGTATTTT
D gene: .; CDR3 length: 18; V gene: TRBV20-1; J gene: TRBJ1-5; clone size: .; CDR3 protein: CSARLRGSFGIGNQPQHF; CDR3 DNA: TGCAGTGCTAGACTCAGGGGTAGTTTTGGGATTGGCAATCAGCCCCAGCATTTT
D gene: .; CDR3 length: 14; V gene: TRBV24-1; J gene: TRBJ1-2; clone size: few; CDR3 protein: CATSPRTGGSGYTF; CDR3 DNA: TGTGCCACCAGTCCAAGGACGGGGGGAAGTGGCTACACCTTC
D gene: .; CDR3 length: 13; V gene: TRBV15; J gene: TRBJ2-3; clone size: .; CDR3 protein: CATSRDQADTQYF; CDR3 DNA: TGTGCCACCAGCAGAGATCAAGCGGATACGCAGTATTTT